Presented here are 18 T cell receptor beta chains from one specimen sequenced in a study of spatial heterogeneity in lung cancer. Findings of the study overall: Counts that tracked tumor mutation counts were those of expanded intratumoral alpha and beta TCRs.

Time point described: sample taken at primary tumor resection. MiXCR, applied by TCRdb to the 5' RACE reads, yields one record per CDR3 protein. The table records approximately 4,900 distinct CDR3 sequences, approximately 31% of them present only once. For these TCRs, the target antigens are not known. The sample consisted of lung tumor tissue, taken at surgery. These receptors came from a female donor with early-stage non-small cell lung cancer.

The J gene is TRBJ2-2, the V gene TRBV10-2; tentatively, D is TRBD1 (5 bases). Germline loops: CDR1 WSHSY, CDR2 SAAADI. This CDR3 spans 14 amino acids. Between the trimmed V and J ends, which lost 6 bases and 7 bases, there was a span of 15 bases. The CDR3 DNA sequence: TGCGCCAGCAGGACAGATGAGAAGATCGGGGAGCTGTTTTTT. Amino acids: CASRTDEKIGELFF.

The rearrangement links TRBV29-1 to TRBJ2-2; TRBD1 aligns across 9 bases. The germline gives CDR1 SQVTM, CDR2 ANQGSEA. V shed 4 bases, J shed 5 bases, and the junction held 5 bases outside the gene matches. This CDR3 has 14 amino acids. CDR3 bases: TGCAGCGTTGGGACCGGGACAGGGACCGGGGAGCTGTTTTTT. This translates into CSVGTGTGTGELFF.

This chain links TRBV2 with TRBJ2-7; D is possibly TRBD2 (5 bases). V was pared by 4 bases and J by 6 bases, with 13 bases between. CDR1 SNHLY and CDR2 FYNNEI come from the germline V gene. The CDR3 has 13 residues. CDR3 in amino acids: CASSAERLGEQYF. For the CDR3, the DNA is TGTGCCAGCAGTGCTGAGCGGCTGGGCGAGCAGTACTTC.

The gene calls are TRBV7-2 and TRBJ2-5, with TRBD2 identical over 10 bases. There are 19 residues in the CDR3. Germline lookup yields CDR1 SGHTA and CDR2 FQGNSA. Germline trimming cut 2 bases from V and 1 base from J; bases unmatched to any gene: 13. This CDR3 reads CASSLSITRLAGGQETQYF. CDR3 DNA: TGTGCCAGCAGCTTATCTATAACCCGACTAGCGGGCGGCCAAGAGACCCAGTACTTC.

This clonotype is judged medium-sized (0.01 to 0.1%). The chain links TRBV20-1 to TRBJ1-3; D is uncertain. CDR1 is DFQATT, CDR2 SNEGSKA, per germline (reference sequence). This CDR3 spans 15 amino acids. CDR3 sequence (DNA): TGCAGCGTGGCGACTTTGGACGGCTACGGGAACACCATATATTTT. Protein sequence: CSVATLDGYGNTIYF.

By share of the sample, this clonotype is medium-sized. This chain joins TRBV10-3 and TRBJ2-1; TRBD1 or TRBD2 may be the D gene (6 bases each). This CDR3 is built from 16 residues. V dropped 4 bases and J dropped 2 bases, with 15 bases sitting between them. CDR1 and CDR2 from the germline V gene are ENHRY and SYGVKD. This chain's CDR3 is CAISASGAVAYNEQFF. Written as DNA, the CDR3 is TGTGCCATCAGTGCGTCGGGGGCGGTGGCCTACAATGAGCAGTTCTTC.

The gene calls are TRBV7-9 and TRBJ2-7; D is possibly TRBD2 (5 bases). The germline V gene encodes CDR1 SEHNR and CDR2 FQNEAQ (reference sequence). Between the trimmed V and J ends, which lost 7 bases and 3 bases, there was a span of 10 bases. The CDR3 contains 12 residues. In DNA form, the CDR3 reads TGTGCCAGCAACTGGGAGAACTACGAGCAGTACTTC. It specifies CASNWENYEQYF.

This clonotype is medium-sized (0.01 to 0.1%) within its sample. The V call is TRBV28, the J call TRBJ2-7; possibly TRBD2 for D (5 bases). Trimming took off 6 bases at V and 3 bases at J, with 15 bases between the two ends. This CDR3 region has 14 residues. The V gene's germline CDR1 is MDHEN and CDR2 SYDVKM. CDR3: CASSIRQDYYEQYF. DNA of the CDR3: TGTGCCAGCAGCATTCGACAAGACTACTACGAGCAGTACTTC.

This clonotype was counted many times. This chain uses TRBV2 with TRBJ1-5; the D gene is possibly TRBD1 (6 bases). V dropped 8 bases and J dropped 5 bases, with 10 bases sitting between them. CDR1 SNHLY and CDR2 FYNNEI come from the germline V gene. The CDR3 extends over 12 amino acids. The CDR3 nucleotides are TGTGCCAGCGGGGGCGGTTATCAGCCCCAGCATTTT. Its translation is CASGGGYQPQHF. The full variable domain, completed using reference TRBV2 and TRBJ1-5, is EPEVTQTPSHQVTQMGQEVILRCVPISNHLYFYWYRQILGQKVEFLVSFYNNEISEKSEIFDDQFSVERPDGSNFTLKIRSTKLEDSAMYFCASGGGYQPQHFGDGTRLSIL.

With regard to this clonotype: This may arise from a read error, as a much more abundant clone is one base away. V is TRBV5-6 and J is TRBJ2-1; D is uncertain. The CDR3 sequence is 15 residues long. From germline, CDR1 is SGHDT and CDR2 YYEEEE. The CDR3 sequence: CASSLIASSCNEQFF. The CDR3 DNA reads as TGTGCCAGCAGCTTGATTGCGAGCTCCTGCAATGAGCAGTTCTTC. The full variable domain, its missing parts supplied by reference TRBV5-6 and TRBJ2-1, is DAGVTQSPTHLIKTRGQQVTLRCSPKSGHDTVSWYQQALGQGPQFIFQYYEEEERQRGNFPDRFSGHQFPNYSSELNVNALLLGDSALYLCASSLIASSCNEQFFGPGTRLTVL.

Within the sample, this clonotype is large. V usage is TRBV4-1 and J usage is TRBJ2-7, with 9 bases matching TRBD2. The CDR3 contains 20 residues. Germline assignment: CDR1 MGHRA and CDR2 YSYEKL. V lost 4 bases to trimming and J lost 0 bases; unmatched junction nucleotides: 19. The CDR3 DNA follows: TGCGCCAGCAGCCTACACACCGGGACTAGCTCCTCAAATTGCTCCTACGAGCAGTACTTC. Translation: CASSLHTGTSSSNCSYEQYF.

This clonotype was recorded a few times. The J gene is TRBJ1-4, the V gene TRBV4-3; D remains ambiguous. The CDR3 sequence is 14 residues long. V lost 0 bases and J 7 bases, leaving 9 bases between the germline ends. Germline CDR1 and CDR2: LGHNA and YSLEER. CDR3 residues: CASSQDAIGEKLFF. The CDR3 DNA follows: TGCGCCAGCAGCCAAGATGCGATAGGTGAAAAACTGTTTTTT.

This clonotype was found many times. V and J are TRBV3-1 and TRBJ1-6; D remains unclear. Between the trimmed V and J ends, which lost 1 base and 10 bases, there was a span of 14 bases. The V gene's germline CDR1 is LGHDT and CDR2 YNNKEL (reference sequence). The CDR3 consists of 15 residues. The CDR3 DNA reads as TGTGCCAGCAGCCAAGTAAAGGGTGGAGGGTCACCCCTCCACTTT. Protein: CASSQVKGGGSPLHF.

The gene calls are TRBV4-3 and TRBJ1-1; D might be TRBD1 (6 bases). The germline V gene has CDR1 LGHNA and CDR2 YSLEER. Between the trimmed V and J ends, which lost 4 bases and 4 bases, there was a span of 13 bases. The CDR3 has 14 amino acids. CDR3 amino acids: CASSPNQGSTEAFF. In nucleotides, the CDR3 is TGCGCCAGCAGCCCAAACCAGGGGTCCACTGAAGCTTTCTTT.

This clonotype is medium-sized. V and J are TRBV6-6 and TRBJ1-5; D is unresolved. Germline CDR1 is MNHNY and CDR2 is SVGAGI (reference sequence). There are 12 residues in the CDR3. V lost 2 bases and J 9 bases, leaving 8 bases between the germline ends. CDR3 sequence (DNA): TGTGCCAGCAGTTACGAGGAGGGGCCCCAGCATTTT. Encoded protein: CASSYEEGPQHF.

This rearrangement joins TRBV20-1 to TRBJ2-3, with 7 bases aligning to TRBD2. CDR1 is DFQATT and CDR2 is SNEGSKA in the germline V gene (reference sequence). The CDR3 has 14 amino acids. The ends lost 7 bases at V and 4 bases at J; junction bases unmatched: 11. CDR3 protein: CSVTSRGVADTQYF. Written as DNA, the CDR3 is TGCAGTGTTACTTCCCGGGGGGTAGCAGATACGCAGTATTTT.

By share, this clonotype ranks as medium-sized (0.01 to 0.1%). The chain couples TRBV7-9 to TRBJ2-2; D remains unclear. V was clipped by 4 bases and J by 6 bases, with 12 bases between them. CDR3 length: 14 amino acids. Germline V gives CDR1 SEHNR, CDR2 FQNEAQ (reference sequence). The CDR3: CASSSNPVAGELFF. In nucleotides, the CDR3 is TGTGCCAGCAGCTCAAATCCGGTGGCCGGGGAGCTGTTTTTT.

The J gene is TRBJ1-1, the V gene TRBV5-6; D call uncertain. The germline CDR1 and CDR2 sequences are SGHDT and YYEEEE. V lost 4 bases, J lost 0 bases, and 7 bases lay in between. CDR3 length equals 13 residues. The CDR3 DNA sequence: TGTGCCAGCAGCCGTACAATGAACACTGAAGCTTTCTTT. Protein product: CASSRTMNTEAFF.